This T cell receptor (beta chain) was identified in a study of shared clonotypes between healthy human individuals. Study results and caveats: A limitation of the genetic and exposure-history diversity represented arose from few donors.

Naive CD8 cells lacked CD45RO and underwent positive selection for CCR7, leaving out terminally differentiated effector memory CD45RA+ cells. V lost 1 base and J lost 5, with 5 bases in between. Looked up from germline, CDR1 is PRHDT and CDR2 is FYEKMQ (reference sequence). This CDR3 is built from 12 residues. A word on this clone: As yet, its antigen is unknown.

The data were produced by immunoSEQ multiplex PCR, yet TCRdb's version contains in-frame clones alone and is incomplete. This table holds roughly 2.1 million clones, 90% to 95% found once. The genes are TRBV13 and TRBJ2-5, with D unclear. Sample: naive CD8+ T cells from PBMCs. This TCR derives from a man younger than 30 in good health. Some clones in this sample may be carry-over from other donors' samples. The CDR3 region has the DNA TGTGCCAGCAGCTTAGTTGATGAGACCCAGTACTTC. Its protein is CASSLVDETQYF.